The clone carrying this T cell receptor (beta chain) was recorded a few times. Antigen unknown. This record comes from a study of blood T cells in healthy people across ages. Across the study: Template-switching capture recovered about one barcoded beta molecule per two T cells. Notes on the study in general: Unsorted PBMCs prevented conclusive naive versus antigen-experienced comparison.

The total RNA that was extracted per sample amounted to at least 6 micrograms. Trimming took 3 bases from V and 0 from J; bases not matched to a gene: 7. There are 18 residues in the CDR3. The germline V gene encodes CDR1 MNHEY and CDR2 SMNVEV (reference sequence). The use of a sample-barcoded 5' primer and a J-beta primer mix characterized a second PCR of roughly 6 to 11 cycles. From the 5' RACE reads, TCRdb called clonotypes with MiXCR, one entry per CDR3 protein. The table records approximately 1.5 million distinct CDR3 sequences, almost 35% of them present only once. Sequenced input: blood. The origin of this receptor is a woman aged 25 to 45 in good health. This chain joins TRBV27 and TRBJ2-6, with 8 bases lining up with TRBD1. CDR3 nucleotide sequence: TGTGCCAGCAGTTTTAGGACAGGGTCCAACTCTGGGGCCAACGTCCTGACTTTC. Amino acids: CASSFRTGSNSGANVLTF. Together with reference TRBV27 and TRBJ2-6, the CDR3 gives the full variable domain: EAQVTQNPRYLITVTGKKLTVTCSQNMNHEYMSWYRQDPGLGLRQIYYSMNVEVTDKGDVPEGYKVSRKEKRNFPLILESPSPNQTSLYFCASSFRTGSNSGANVLTFGAGSRLTVL.